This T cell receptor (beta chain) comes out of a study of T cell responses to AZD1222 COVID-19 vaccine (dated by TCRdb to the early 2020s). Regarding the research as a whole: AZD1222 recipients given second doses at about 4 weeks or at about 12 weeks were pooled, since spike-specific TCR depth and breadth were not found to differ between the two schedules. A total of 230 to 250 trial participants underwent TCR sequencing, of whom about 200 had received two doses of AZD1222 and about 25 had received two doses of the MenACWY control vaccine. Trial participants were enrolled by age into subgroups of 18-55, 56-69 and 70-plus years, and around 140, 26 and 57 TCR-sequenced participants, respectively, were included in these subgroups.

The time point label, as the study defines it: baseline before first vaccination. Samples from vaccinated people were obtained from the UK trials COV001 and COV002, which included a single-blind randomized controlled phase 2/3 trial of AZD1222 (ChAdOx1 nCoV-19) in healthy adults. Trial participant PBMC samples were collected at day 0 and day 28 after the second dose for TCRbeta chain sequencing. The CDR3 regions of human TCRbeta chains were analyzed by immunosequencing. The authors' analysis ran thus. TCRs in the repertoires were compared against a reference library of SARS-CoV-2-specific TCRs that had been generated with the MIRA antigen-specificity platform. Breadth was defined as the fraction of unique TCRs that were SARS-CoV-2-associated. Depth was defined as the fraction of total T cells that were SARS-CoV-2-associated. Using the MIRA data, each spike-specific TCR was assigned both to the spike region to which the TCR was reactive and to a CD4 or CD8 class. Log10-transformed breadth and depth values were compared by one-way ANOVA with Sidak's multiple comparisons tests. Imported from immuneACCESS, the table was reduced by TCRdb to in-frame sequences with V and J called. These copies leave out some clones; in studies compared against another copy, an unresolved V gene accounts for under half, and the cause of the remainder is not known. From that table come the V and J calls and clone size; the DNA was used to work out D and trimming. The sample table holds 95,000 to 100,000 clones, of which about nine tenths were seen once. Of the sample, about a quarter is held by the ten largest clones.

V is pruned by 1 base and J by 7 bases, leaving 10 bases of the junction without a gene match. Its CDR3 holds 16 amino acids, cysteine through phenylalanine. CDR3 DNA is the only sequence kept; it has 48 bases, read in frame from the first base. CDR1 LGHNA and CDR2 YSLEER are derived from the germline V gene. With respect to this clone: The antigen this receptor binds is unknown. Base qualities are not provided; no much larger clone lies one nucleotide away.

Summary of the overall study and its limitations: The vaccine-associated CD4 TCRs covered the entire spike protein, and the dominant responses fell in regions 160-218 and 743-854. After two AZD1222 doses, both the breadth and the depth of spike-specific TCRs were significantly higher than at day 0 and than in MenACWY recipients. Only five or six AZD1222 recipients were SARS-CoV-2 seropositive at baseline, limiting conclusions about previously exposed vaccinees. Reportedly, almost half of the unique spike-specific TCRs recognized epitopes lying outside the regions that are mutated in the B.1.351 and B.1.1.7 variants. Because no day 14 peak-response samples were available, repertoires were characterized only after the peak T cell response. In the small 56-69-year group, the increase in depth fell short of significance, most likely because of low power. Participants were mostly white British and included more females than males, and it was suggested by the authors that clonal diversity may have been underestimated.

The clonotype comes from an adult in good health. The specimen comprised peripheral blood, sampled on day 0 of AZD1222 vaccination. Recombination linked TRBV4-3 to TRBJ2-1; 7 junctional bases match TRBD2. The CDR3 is CASSQGWASGLNEQFF. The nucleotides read TGCGCCAGCAGCCAAGGCTGGGCTAGCGGATTGAATGAGCAGTTCTTC.